Each of the 15 T cell receptor beta chains below was sequenced from the same sample in a study of tumor-infiltrating lymphocytes in oesophageal squamous cell carcinoma. Each CDR3 protein is one row after TCRdb ran MiXCR on the PCR reads. This table holds about 13,000 distinct CDR3 sequences, about half found once. The material sequenced was blood. All receptors derive from a female donor with esophageal squamous cell carcinoma.

The chain joins TRBV7-3 to TRBJ2-3; TRBD1 matches 9 bases. This CDR3 has 13 residues. The V segment lost 5 bases and the J segment 14 bases; nucleotides outside the gene matches: 11. Per germline, CDR1 SGHTA and CDR2 FQGTGA. This chain's CDR3 is CASSPQGAGELYF. In DNA, the CDR3 is TGTGCCAGCAGCCCACAGGGGGCCGGGGAGCTGTATTTT.

Remarks on this clonotype: This could be a read error, since a much larger clone is one nucleotide away. The gene calls are TRBV19 and TRBJ2-5; D is unclear. Judging by the DNA end, TRBJ2-1 fits better; the J call may be wrong. Germline CDR1 is LNHDA and CDR2 is SQIVND (reference sequence). The CDR3 consists of 11 residues. CDR3 sequence reads: CASSFGYEQFF. CDR3 in DNA: TGTGCCAGTAGTTTCGGTTACGAGCAGTTCTTC.

This clonotype occurred a few times. The chain couples TRBV7-3 to TRBJ2-7, with a possible D match to TRBD1 (6 bases). Germline CDR1 and CDR2: SGHTA and FQGTGA. The CDR3 covers 14 residues. V lost 11 bases, J lost 0 bases, and 17 bases lay in between. CDR3 bases: TGTGCCCACCGAGGGGGACCGCACTCCTACGAGCAGTACTTC. The encoded protein is CAHRGGPHSYEQYF.

The chain recombines TRBV20-1 with TRBJ1-6; D perhaps matches TRBD1 (5 bases). The germline V gene encodes CDR1 DFQATT and CDR2 SNEGSKA (reference sequence). Trimming left V 6 bases short and J 6 bases short, with 15 bases between. The CDR3 is 14 amino acids. The CDR3 loop reads CSASRQRINSPLHF. As DNA, the CDR3 is TGCAGTGCCAGTAGACAGAGGATTAATTCACCCCTCCACTTT.

This clonotype has a handful of counts. The chain links TRBV7-3 to TRBJ2-5; 10 bases match TRBD1. TRBJ2-1 matches the DNA end more closely, so the J call is doubtful. CDR3 length: 14 residues. CDR1 is SGHTA and CDR2 is FQGTGA in the germline V gene. This CDR3 reads CASSLGQGPHEQFF. The CDR3 bases are TGTGCCAGCAGCTTGGGACAGGGGCCCCATGAGCAGTTCTTC.

This clonotype was seen a single time. The gene calls are TRBV12-3 or TRBV12-4 and TRBJ2-1, with D possibly TRBD1 on 6 matching bases. V was shortened by 0 bases and J by 5 bases, with 11 bases between the two germline ends. CDR3 length: 15 amino acids. The CDR3 sequence: CASSLAQGLHNEQFF. The CDR3 DNA follows: TGTGCCAGCAGTTTAGCACAGGGCTTACACAATGAGCAGTTCTTC.

The table lists this clonotype with a few counts. CDR3 amino acids: CASRLENSYEQYF. The DNA of the CDR3 is TGTGCCAGCAGACTAGAGAACTCCTACGAGCAGTACTTC. The genes are TRBV12-3 or TRBV12-4 and TRBJ2-5; maybe TRBD2 (5 bases). The J call may be incorrect, as the DNA end agrees better with TRBJ2-7. The CDR3 extends over 13 amino acids.

J is TRBJ2-5 and V is TRBV7-9; TRBD2 agrees at 8 bases. The better agreement between TRBJ2-1 and the DNA end casts doubt on the J call. Germline loops: CDR1 SEHNR, CDR2 FQNEAQ (reference sequence). CDR3 length equals 16 residues. The CDR3 bases are TGTGCCAGCAGCTTAGCGCGGGGGGCACCCAACAATGAGCAGTTCTTC. Its translation is CASSLARGAPNNEQFF.

The chain has TRBV19 and TRBJ2-5; D is possibly TRBD2 (5 bases). With the DNA end fitting TRBJ2-7 better, the J assignment may be wrong. Germline values: CDR1 LNHDA, CDR2 SQIVND (reference sequence). The length of the CDR3 is 14 residues. The CDR3 DNA follows: TGTGCCAGTAGTATTACGGCGGGCACCTACGAGCAGTACTTC. Amino acid sequence: CASSITAGTYEQYF.

This clonotype was counted many times. This chain joins TRBV11-3 and TRBJ2-3; maybe TRBD2 (7 bases). CDR1 is SGHNT and CDR2 is YENEEA in the germline V gene. Trimming removed 2 bases at V and 2 bases at J, with 11 bases between. The CDR3 length is 15 residues. This chain's CDR3 is CASSLRGGDTDTQYF. The CDR3 nucleotides read TGTGCCAGCAGCTTAAGGGGGGGGGACACAGATACGCAGTATTTT.

In this sample, this clonotype is medium-sized. The V gene is TRBV6-1, the J gene TRBJ1-5; TRBD1 matches at 7 bases. V trimming: 5 bases; J trimming: 6 bases; junction bases outside the gene matches: 4. The length of the CDR3 is 13 residues. Germline V gives CDR1 MNHNS, CDR2 SASEGT. The CDR3 sequence: CASSMTGFQPQHF. For the CDR3, the DNA is TGTGCCAGCAGTATGACAGGGTTTCAGCCCCAGCATTTT.

This clonotype was recorded at least ten times. This chain uses TRBV4-1 with TRBJ2-6; weak D call: TRBD2 (6 bases). V was shortened by 0 bases and J by 2 bases, with 11 bases between the two germline ends. This CDR3 has 17 amino acids. From germline, CDR1 is MGHRA and CDR2 YSYEKL. The CDR3 loop is CASSQDSAGPGANVLTF. CDR3 bases: TGCGCCAGCAGCCAAGATTCTGCGGGGCCTGGGGCCAACGTCCTGACTTTC.

This clonotype has a single count. The chain couples TRBV7-2 to TRBJ2-1; D perhaps matches TRBD1 (5 bases). V shed 3 bases and J shed 4 bases, with 19 bases lying between them. The CDR3 sequence is 17 residues long. Germline CDR1 SGHTA, CDR2 FQGNSA. The CDR3 loop is CASSFIRGNFLYNEQFF. DNA for the CDR3: TGTGCCAGCAGCTTTATTAGGGGCAACTTTCTATACAATGAGCAGTTCTTC.

This clonotype was seen many times. V usage is TRBV7-2 and J usage is TRBJ2-7; D possibly corresponds to TRBD2 (5 bases). CDR3 size: 13 residues. The V gene lost 5 bases and the J gene lost 2 bases, with 10 bases spanning the gap. The V gene's germline CDR1 is SGHTA and CDR2 FQGNSA. The CDR3 here is CASSPTRAYEQYF. CDR3 in DNA: TGTGCCAGCAGCCCAACGAGGGCCTACGAGCAGTACTTC. Full variable domain (remainder filled in from reference TRBV7-2 and TRBJ2-7): GAGVSQSPSNKVTEKGKDVELRCDPISGHTALYWYRQSLGQGLEFLIYFQGNSAPDKSGLPSDRFSAERTGGSVSTLTIQRTQQEDSAVYLCASSPTRAYEQYFGPGTRLTVT.

A note on this clonotype: Lacking the conserved final phenylalanine or tryptophan, this CDR3 likely reflects a read error. It is unclear where the CDR3 begins or ends on the DNA, so no DNA is shown, and the CDR3 is as TCRdb lists it. The chain couples TRBV19 to TRBJ2-6; the tabulated D call, TRBD1, remains unverified against the DNA. Germline-derived CDR1 and CDR2 are LNHDA and SQIVND (reference sequence). A total of 15 residues make up the CDR3, ends included. The CDR3 spells CASNLGQGEEQYFGA.